What follows describes a single T cell receptor beta chain. Its target is not known. This specimen comes from a study of OX40 agonist ivuxolimab in advanced cancers. Study context: Head and neck, renal cell, melanoma or hepatocellular carcinoma were the cancers that dose-escalation patients had. Study-level points and caveats: Researchers did not establish what antigens the expanded peripheral T cells target.

Collection of blood occurred at baseline, at cycle 4 day 1, and at cycle 7 day 1. Per the germline V gene, CDR1 is SGHTA and CDR2 is FQGNSA. V dropped 7 bases and J dropped 10 bases, with 14 bases sitting between them. This CDR3 is 13 amino acids long. Libraries were prepared by immunoSEQ multiplex PCR; TCRdb keeps only in-frame clonotypes and omits some of them. There are 150,000 to 170,000 clones in the sample; 85% to 95% occur only once, and about 0.3% lies in the top ten. This specimen was CD4+ or CD8+ T cells sorted from blood, taken in a trial of the OX40 agonist ivuxolimab. The source of this sequence is an adult with an advanced solid tumor such as melanoma, head and neck, liver or kidney cancer. The gene calls are TRBV7-2 and TRBJ1-6; maybe TRBD1 (6 bases). The CDR3 DNA is TGTGCCAGCATCGACAGGAATGGCTCACCCCTCCACTTT. It is translated as CASIDRNGSPLHF.